The 2 T cell receptor beta chains below all came from one sample that was sequenced in a study of blood T cells in healthy people across ages. The second PCR ran about 7 to 12 cycles with a sample-barcoded 5' primer and J-beta primers. TCRdb called the 5' RACE reads again in MiXCR, with one record for every CDR3 protein. The sample consists of 550,000 to 750,000 distinct CDR3 sequences, around 21% of them appearing once. The material sequenced was blood. The receptors come from a man in his sixties or seventies in good health.

The table lists this clonotype with a few counts. V usage is TRBV7-9 and J usage is TRBJ2-1, with D maybe TRBD2 (6 bases). This CDR3 comprises 13 residues. Trimming took off 5 bases at V and 8 bases at J, with 13 bases between the two ends. Per germline, CDR1 SEHNR and CDR2 FQNEAQ (reference sequence). CDR3 nucleotides: TGTGCCAGCAGCACGGGACTTATCCATGAGCAGTTCTTC. It is translated as CASSTGLIHEQFF. Filled out from reference TRBV7-9 and TRBJ2-1, the complete variable domain reads DTGVSQNPRHKITKRGQNVTFRCDPISEHNRLYWYRQTLGQGPEFLTYFQNEAQLEKSRLLSDRFSAERPKGSFSTLEIQRTEQGDSAMYLCASSTGLIHEQFFGPGTRLTVL.

The V gene is TRBV20-1, the J gene TRBJ2-3, with TRBD2 identical over 9 bases. Germline V lookup: CDR1 DFQATT, CDR2 SNEGSKA (reference sequence). The CDR3 is made up of 16 amino acids. V lost 0 bases to trimming and J lost 2 bases; unmatched junction nucleotides: 6. CDR3 in DNA: TGCAGTGCTAGAGATAGGAGGACTAGCGTCACAGATACGCAGTATTTT. This sequence encodes CSARDRRTSVTDTQYF.